The next 6 T cell receptor beta chains were all read from a single sample in a study of T cell repertoires in cytomegalovirus infection. Each CDR3 protein gets one entry after TCRdb re-called the reads with MiXCR. The sample includes about 740,000 distinct CDR3 sequences, about a third of them seen just once. Specimen: PBMCs. The source of these receptors is a human donor in good health (CMV status not recorded). Some clones in this sample may be carry-over from other donors' samples.

V usage is TRBV28 and J usage is TRBJ1-1; D is unclear. Trimming cost V 5 bases and J 4 bases, with 20 bases left between them. CDR3 length: 16 residues. Germline assignment: CDR1 MDHEN and CDR2 SYDVKM. For the CDR3, the DNA is TGTGCCAGCAGTCCATCTCTCTCTTTATGGTTCACTGAAGCTTTCTTT. Translation gives CASSPSLSLWFTEAFF.

This clonotype has a handful of counts. The chain combines TRBV7-2 with TRBJ2-2; TRBD1 is a possible D gene (6 bases). Trimming removed 4 bases at V and 2 bases at J, with 11 bases between. Germline V gene lookup returns CDR1 SGHTA and CDR2 FQGNSA. This CDR3 is 15 amino acids long. The CDR3 is CASSSWTDNTGELFF. The CDR3 DNA follows: TGTGCCAGCAGCTCCTGGACAGATAACACCGGGGAGCTGTTTTTT.

The chain is built from TRBV10-3 and TRBJ1-1, with 9 bases identical to TRBD1. Germline loops: CDR1 ENHRY, CDR2 SYGVKD. J was trimmed by 4 bases and V by 4 bases; bases with no gene match: 4. CDR3 length equals 14 residues. In nucleotides, the CDR3 is TGTGCCATCAGTGGTACAGGGGGCCCCACTGAAGCTTTCTTT. Translation: CAISGTGGPTEAFF.

The gene calls are TRBV5-4 and TRBJ1-1; D is unresolved. The V gene lost 4 bases and the J gene lost 1 base, with 17 bases spanning the gap. The CDR3 has 16 residues. CDR1 and CDR2 from the germline V gene are SGHNT and YYREEE (reference sequence). The CDR3 region is CASSPPVWQENTEAFF. CDR3 DNA: TGTGCCAGCAGCCCACCTGTTTGGCAGGAGAACACTGAAGCTTTCTTT.

This clonotype was seen a few times. CDR3 bases: TGTGCCAGCAGCCTACACAGGACTAATGAAGCTTTCTTT. Translating it yields CASSLHRTNEAFF. The chain recombines TRBV5-4 with TRBJ1-1, with D possibly being TRBD1 (5 bases). The CDR3 sequence is 13 residues long. Germline CDR1 SGHNT, CDR2 YYREEE (reference sequence). Deletions cut 4 bases from V and 7 bases from J, with 14 bases between.

This rearrangement joins TRBV4-1 to TRBJ2-3; D call uncertain. The CDR3 spans 16 residues. Trimming took 3 bases from V and 2 from J, leaving 15 bases between them. Germline loops: CDR1 MGHRA, CDR2 YSYEKL. CDR3 amino acids: CASSQRPVPYTDTQYF. The CDR3 DNA reads as TGCGCCAGCAGCCAGCGTCCCGTCCCTTACACAGATACGCAGTATTTT.